A selection of T cell receptor beta chains follows, all from one sample in a study of Tregs in tolerant kidney transplant recipients. The data were produced by immunoSEQ multiplex PCR, yet TCRdb's version contains in-frame clones alone and is incomplete. The top ten hold approximately 0.3% of the sample, which has approximately 99,000 clones, roughly 89% seen once. Source: CD4+ T cells from blood, taken before the transplant. The receptors were sampled from a human donor who received a combined kidney and bone marrow transplant. Each CDR3 is given with its conserved first and last residue. A D gene is named only where the DNA matches it firmly. Clone sizes are given selectively: once, few, many, or a class where the clone is expanded.

-	TRBV19	TRBJ1-1	-	TGTGCCCTTCGAGGGGGGGTTCGGGGGAACACTGAAGCTTTCTTT	CALRGGVRGNTEAFF
-	TRBV5-1	TRBJ2-7	TRBD2	TGCGCCAGCAGCTTCGGCGGGACTAGCGGGAGAAGAACCTACGAGCAGTACTTC	CASSFGGTSGRRTYEQYF
-	TRBV11-2	TRBJ2-7	TRBD1	TGTGCCAGCAGGTTAACGGACAGGGCAACTTCGGACTCCTACGAGCAGTACTTC	CASRLTDRATSDSYEQYF
-	TRBV5-4	TRBJ2-1	-	TGTGCCAGCAGCTTGGCCGGTTCAGGTTACAATGAGCAGTTCTTC	CASSLAGSGYNEQFF
-	TRBV5-6	TRBJ2-7	-	TGTGCCAGCAGCTTGCCCGGGGAAAACAACGAGCAGTACTTC	CASSLPGENNEQYF
-	TRBV28	TRBJ2-7	-	TGTGCCAGCGCACCGGGACACGGGACCTCCTACGAGCAGTACTTC	CASAPGHGTSYEQYF
-	TRBV10-1	TRBJ1-4	-	TGCGCCAGCAGTGAGGGGCTAAGTGAAAAACTGTTTTTT	CASSEGLSEKLFF
-	TRBV5-1	TRBJ1-1	-	TGCGCCAGCAGCCCTGAACCTAGGGGGACTGAAGCTTTCTTT	CASSPEPRGTEAFF
-	TRBV18	TRBJ2-2	TRBD2	TGTGCCAGCTCACCGAGACTAGCGGGGATCACCGGGGAGCTGTTTTTT	CASSPRLAGITGELFF
few	TRBV19	TRBJ2-3	-	TGTGCCAGTAGTAGCGGGTTTAGCACAGATACGCAGTATTTT	CASSSGFSTDTQYF
once	TRBV5-6	TRBJ1-1	-	TGTGCCAGCAGCTTGGACAGGCCGAACACTGAAGCTTTCTTT	CASSLDRPNTEAFF
few	TRBV4-1	TRBJ1-2	-	TGCGCCAGCAGCCAAGCCGAGGGCAGTTTTAACTATGGCTACACCTTC	CASSQAEGSFNYGYTF
-	TRBV30	TRBJ2-1	-	TGTGCCTGGAGTGGGAGGCCCCCCTACAATGAGCAGTTCTTC	CAWSGRPPYNEQFF
-	TRBV7-2	TRBJ1-1	-	TGTGCCAGCAGCCTAGCTACAGGAAACACTGAAGCTTTCTTT	CASSLATGNTEAFF
-	TRBV2	TRBJ1-1	-	TGTGCCAGCAGTGGAACGGTGAACACTGAAGCTTTCTTT	CASSGTVNTEAFF
-	TRBV7-7	TRBJ2-2	-	TGTGCCAGCAGAGACTTAAACACCGGGGAGCTGTTTTTT	CASRDLNTGELFF
-	TRBV5-1	TRBJ2-4	-	TGCGCCAGCAGCTTGTTGGGCAACATTCAGTACTTC	CASSLLGNIQYF
few	TRBV15	TRBJ2-1	-	TGTGCCACCAGCAGAGACCTAACCAGGGATGAGCAGTTCTTC	CATSRDLTRDEQFF
-	TRBV18	TRBJ2-7	TRBD1	TGTGCCAGCTCACCGTTAGTTACAGGGGGCGAATACGAGCAGTACTTC	CASSPLVTGGEYEQYF
-	TRBV2	TRBJ1-5	-	TGTGCCAGCAGACCAGGGAATCAGCCCCAGCATTTT	CASRPGNQPQHF
-	TRBV7-2	TRBJ1-5	TRBD1	TGTGCCAGCAGCTTATGGACAGGGAATAACCAGCCCCAGCATTTT	CASSLWTGNNQPQHF
few	TRBV28	TRBJ2-7	-	TGTGCCAGCAGTTTGTGGACAGAGCAGTACTTC	CASSLWTEQYF
-	TRBV18	TRBJ2-7	-	TGTGCCAGCTCACGCGGGGGCAGCGCGGGTCCTTACGAGCAGTACTTC	CASSRGGSAGPYEQYF
-	TRBV18	TRBJ2-7	-	TGTGCCAGCTCACCAGCAGGGGTTCAAGACGAGCAGTACTTC	CASSPAGVQDEQYF
-	TRBV20-1	TRBJ2-7	-	TGCAGTGCGCAGGGAAACAACGAGCAGTACTTC	CSAQGNNEQYF
-	TRBV11-2	TRBJ1-2	-	TGTGCCAGCAGCCCAGAGGGTAATTTGGGTCATGGCTACACCTTC	CASSPEGNLGHGYTF
-	TRBV7-2	TRBJ1-2	TRBD1	TGTGCCAGCAGCTTAGCGGGACAGGGCCCCGATGGCTACACCTTC	CASSLAGQGPDGYTF
-	TRBV9	TRBJ2-3	TRBD2	TGTGCCAGCAGCGCTAGCGGGGGGAGCACAGATACGCAGTATTTT	CASSASGGSTDTQYF
-	TRBV28	TRBJ1-5	-	TGTGCCAGCAGCCCAGTGGGGGGGGGTATTTTAGGAAGCAATCAGCCCCAGCATTTT	CASSPVGGGILGSNQPQHF
-	TRBV6-5	TRBJ2-5	-	TGTGCCAGCAGTTTCGGAGGGTCTGGGGAGACCCAGTACTTC	CASSFGGSGETQYF
-	TRBV6-4	TRBJ1-1	-	TGTGCCAGCAGTGACTCGAGAACTTCCACTGAAGCTTTCTTT	CASSDSRTSTEAFF
-	TRBV28	TRBJ2-1	-	TGTGCCAGCACGGGATACAATGAGCAGTTCTTC	CASTGYNEQFF
-	TRBV7-8	TRBJ1-2	-	TGTGCCAGCAGCTTACGGGTCAAAGGACAGAGCTATGGCTACACCTTC	CASSLRVKGQSYGYTF
-	TRBV4-3	TRBJ2-4	TRBD2	TGCGCCAGCAGCCAAGGGGTCCTACTAGCGGGAAACATTCAGTACTTC	CASSQGVLLAGNIQYF
-	TRBV10-3	TRBJ2-3	-	TGTGCCATCAGTGAGTCGCCCGAGTACACGCAGTATTTT	CAISESPEYTQYF
-	TRBV28	TRBJ2-7	TRBD2	TGTGCCAGCACCGAAACCGGACTAGCGGGATACGAGCAGTACTTC	CASTETGLAGYEQYF
-	TRBV27	TRBJ2-3	TRBD2	TGTGCCAGCAGTTCTCCCCGCGGGGGTAGAGATAAAGGAGATACGCAGTATTTT	CASSSPRGGRDKGDTQYF
-	TRBV29-1	TRBJ1-5	-	TGCAGCGTTGAGAGTTTCAATAGCAATCAGCCCCAGCATTTT	CSVESFNSNQPQHF
-	TRBV29-1	TRBJ2-3	-	TGCAGCGTTGGGTCCCAATTGATGACTAGGGCGGCGGATACGCAGTATTTT	CSVGSQLMTRAADTQYF
-	TRBV25-1	TRBJ2-7	TRBD2	TGTGCCAGCAGTGATAGCGGGGGAGGTGGGGGCGAGCAGTACTTC	CASSDSGGGGGEQYF
-	TRBV6-5	TRBJ2-7	TRBD1	TGTGCCAGCAGTCCAGGGGGTTTTGGCTACGAGCAGTACTTC	CASSPGGFGYEQYF
-	TRBV27	TRBJ2-1	TRBD1	TGTGCCAGCAGTAATGACAGGGGGCTCTACAATGAGCAGTTCTTC	CASSNDRGLYNEQFF
-	TRBV27	TRBJ2-3	-	TGTGCCAGCAGTACCGGGACAAGGGGGAACACAGATACGCAGTATTTT	CASSTGTRGNTDTQYF
-	TRBV5-1	TRBJ1-2	-	TGCGCCAGCAGCTCTGAGGCGAATCGAGATGGCTACACCTTC	CASSSEANRDGYTF
-	TRBV5-4	TRBJ1-6	-	TGTGCCAGCAGCTCTGATAATTCACCCCTCCACTTT	CASSSDNSPLHF
-	TRBV2	TRBJ1-5	TRBD1	TGTGCCAGTCAAAGTTGGACAGGGAGCAATCAGCCCCAGCATTTT	CASQSWTGSNQPQHF
many	TRBV21-1	TRBJ2-7	-	TGTGCCAGCAGGACGAGGAAGGACTTC	CASRTRKDF
-	TRBV13	TRBJ2-7	-	TGTGCCAGCAGCTCTCGACAGGATCCCTACGAGCAGTACTTC	CASSSRQDPYEQYF
-	TRBV2	TRBJ2-1	-	TGTGCCAGCAGTGAAGACCAGGGGACCTACAATGAGCAGTTCTTC	CASSEDQGTYNEQFF
-	TRBV7-6	TRBJ1-2	-	TGTGCCAGCAGCTTATTGGTAAGCTATAACTATGGCTACACCTTC	CASSLLVSYNYGYTF
-	TRBV7-2	TRBJ1-1	-	TGTGCCAGCAGCGCGCGCAGGGGAGGGGCTGAAGCTTTCTTT	CASSARRGGAEAFF
-	TRBV7-2	TRBJ2-7	TRBD1	TGTGCCAGCAGCTTAGACACAGGGGGCGCCACCTACGAGCAGTACTTC	CASSLDTGGATYEQYF
-	TRBV19	TRBJ2-7	TRBD1	TGTGCCAGTAGTATATCAGCCGGGACAGGGCAAACCTACGAGCAGTACTTC	CASSISAGTGQTYEQYF
-	TRBV19	TRBJ2-7	TRBD2	TGTGCCAGTAGTATTGGTGATAGCGGGATATACGAGCAGTACTTC	CASSIGDSGIYEQYF